This TCR beta chain was found in a study of Graves' ophthalmopathy and Graves' hyperthyroidism (dated 2018 in TCRdb). For the wider study: A patient counted as having stable hyperthyroidism if there was no progression to ophthalmopathy within 18 months of follow-up. To explore V-J signatures that separate ophthalmopathy from hyperthyroidism, a discovery set of 95 to 100 patients was enrolled, consisting of roughly 45 with ophthalmopathy and around 57 with stable hyperthyroidism. In five or six hyperthyroidism patients, T-cell repertoires of thyroid tissue and blood were compared. An independent validation cohort was composed of approximately 18 hyperthyroidism patients and over 15 patients who later progressed from hyperthyroidism to ophthalmopathy. The study used TCR beta repertoire signatures to distinguish Graves' ophthalmopathy from Graves' hyperthyroidism and to predict progression to ophthalmopathy. In total, 120 to 150 blood samples were TCR-sequenced: some 40 ophthalmopathy, approximately 75 hyperthyroidism and some 17 hyperthyroidism-to-ophthalmopathy patients. After sampling, hyperthyroidism patients received methimazole starting at 30 mg daily, and ophthalmopathy patients received high-dose intravenous methylprednisolone.

Including cysteine and phenylalanine, the CDR3 has 13 amino acids. Only the CDR3 part of the read is kept: 39 bases, read in frame from the first base. V loses 2 bases, J loses 7 bases, and the germline ends lie 11 bases apart. The germline V gene supplies CDR1 SGHTA and CDR2 FQGNSA. In its sample, this clonotype was seen a few times. Its target antigen remains unknown. Base qualities are not recorded, but no much larger clone differs from it by a single base. For repertoire sequencing, the TCR beta CDR3 regions were amplified from RNA transcripts. HTBI primers and the Qiagen OneStep RT-PCR kit were used in a first-round RT-PCR, which was followed by a second-round multiplex PCR, size selection and purification. The libraries underwent paired-end sequencing with 100 bp reads on an Illumina HiSeq2000. The authors' analysis ran thus. SOAPnuke was used to process the reads, removing any read that contained adapters or uncalled bases, had a mean Phred below 15, or lacked an exact match to the constant primer or identifier. COPE v1.2.5 was used to merge high-quality paired reads. Clonotypes were defined as unique nucleotide sequences and were aligned to IMGT TRB V, D and J references using MiTCR v1.1. The analysis was limited to V-J combinations with a frequency above 0.0001, which together covered approximately 99% of the repertoires. A TCR clonal expansion and chaos score per V-J combination was defined as the ratio of F50 clonal expansion to chaos observed in the TCRdist matrix. Features were reduced by Welch's t-statistics and random forest to some 13 V-J combinations, which fed a naive Bayes classifier. Thyroid-blood repertoire similarity was quantified with the Morisita-Horn index. The public reads were reprocessed in TCRdb via fastp at Q25 and MiXCR, keeping in-frame beta chains. Identical CDR3 proteins give one entry, which carries the most common genes and DNA. TCRdb, not the authors, supplied the V and J calls. This sample holds roughly 1.1 million distinct CDR3 sequences; less than 45% were observed only once. Jointly, the top ten make up roughly 10% of the sample.

What the study reported, not specific to this receptor: In cross-validation, the 13-signature model distinguished ophthalmopathy from stable hyperthyroidism with less than 90% sensitivity and 81.08% specificity, while in the test set the corresponding values were around 79% and 71%. No statistical method was used to set the sample size in advance, and the investigators knew which group each participant was assigned to. In validation, the model predicted ophthalmopathy progression with about 64% sensitivity and about 77% specificity; some 13 predicted patients were CT-confirmed with GO in a median of around 6 months. Most expanded thyroid clonotypes with frequency above 0.001 were also detected in blood, suggesting blood repertoires may reflect the thyroid immune response.

Hyperthyroidism patients were newly diagnosed, with disease duration under 2 months, and aged 18 to 65 years. Anyone with other autoimmune diseases, uncontrolled infections, pregnancy or lactation was excluded from the study. Clinical symptoms, serum thyroxine, TRAb, thyroid ultrasound and orbital computed tomography formed the basis of the diagnosis. Trizol reagent was used to extract the total RNA, and its quality was then checked on an Agilent 2100 Bioanalyzer. The sequence joins TRBV7-2 to TRBJ1-2; no D gene is confidently identified. This receptor was obtained from an adult man with Graves' hyperthyroidism. Sequenced material: peripheral blood or thyroid tissue (not recorded which). In nucleotide form, the sequence is TGTGCCAGCAGCTTACCTACGATATCTGGCTACACCTTC. This translates into CASSLPTISGYTF.